The T cell receptor beta chain described here comes from a study of OX40 agonist ivuxolimab in advanced cancers. Some clones are missing from TCRdb's copy, which holds only in-frame ones; the method was immunoSEQ multiplex PCR. The sample has about 120,000 clones, around 95% seen once. The starting material was CD4+ or CD8+ T cells sorted from blood, obtained in a trial of the OX40 agonist ivuxolimab. This receptor was taken from an adult with an advanced solid tumor such as melanoma, head and neck, liver or kidney cancer.

Here the CDR3 DNA reads TGTGCCAGCAGCTTAGCCGGGACGGAAAATGAAAAACTGTTTTTT. Protein sequence: CASSLAGTENEKLFF. The chain is built from TRBV7-9 and TRBJ1-4; perhaps TRBD1 as D (5 bases). The CDR3 runs 15 residues. Looked up from germline, CDR1 is SEHNR and CDR2 is FQNEAQ (reference sequence). The V end lost 0 bases, the J end lost 5 bases, and 10 bases lay between the germline ends.